Listed below are T cell receptor beta chains from one sample, sequenced in a study of cytomegalovirus exposure and HLA in healthy donors. Only in-frame clones appear in the TCRdb table, and some are missing; sequencing was by immunoSEQ multiplex PCR. The sample lists tens of thousands of clones; 70% to 80% were seen once. The sample was PBMCs. The receptor set was obtained from a woman aged 25 to 45 in good health and CMV-seropositive. Each CDR3 is given with its conserved first and last residue. Fields, in order: V gene, J gene, D gene, clone size, CDR3 DNA, CDR3 protein. The D gene is left open where the match is weak. Clone size is not always given. Where it is, it says once, few, many or a class for expanded clones.

>TRBV5-1|TRBJ1-4|-|-
TGCGCCAGCAGCTTGGGAGGGAGTAATGAAAAACTGTTTTTT
CASSLGGSNEKLFF
>TRBV11-2|TRBJ2-7|-|-
TGTGCCAGCAGCTTAGGAGTGTACGCCTACGAGCAGTACTTC
CASSLGVYAYEQYF
>TRBV28|TRBJ2-7|-|-
TGTGCCAGCAGGTTCTCTGGCAGGGTGGGAGAGCAGTACTTC
CASRFSGRVGEQYF
>TRBV5-4|TRBJ1-2|-|once
TGTGCCAGCAGCTGGACTCTTAACTATGGCTACACCTTC
CASSWTLNYGYTF
>TRBV5-8|TRBJ2-1|TRBD1|few
TGTGCCAGCAGCTTGTCGGGACAGGTATACAATGAGCAGTTCTTC
CASSLSGQVYNEQFF
>TRBV19|TRBJ2-3|-|-
TGTGCCAGTAGTTCGACGGACTGGACGATAACAGATACGCAGTATTTT
CASSSTDWTITDTQYF
>TRBV28|TRBJ1-1|-|-
TGTGCCAGCATTAATCAGGGGACTGAAGCTTTCTTT
CASINQGTEAFF
>TRBV27|TRBJ1-1|TRBD1|-
TGTGCCAGCAGTCCCTGGACAGGGGGCGCGGGGGGAGCTTTCTTT
CASSPWTGGAGGAFF
>TRBV4-2|TRBJ1-2|TRBD1|-
TGTGCCAGCAGCCAAGGGGACAGGGGTTTTACTGGCTACACCTTC
CASSQGDRGFTGYTF
>TRBV30|TRBJ2-2|-|-
TGTGCCTGGAAGAGCGCCGGGGAGCTGTTTTTT
CAWKSAGELFF
>TRBV6-5|TRBJ2-1|TRBD2|-
TGTGCCAGCAGTTACGGGGGGGGTGGGTATGAGCAGTTCTTC
CASSYGGGGYEQFF
>TRBV6-5|TRBJ1-1|-|-
TGTGCCAGCAGTTACTCAATATCAACGGGGGACACTGAAGCTTTCTTT
CASSYSISTGDTEAFF
>TRBV19|TRBJ1-5|-|once
TGTGCCAGTAGTATGATAGGGGAGGGTAACAATCAGCCCCAGCATTTT
CASSMIGEGNNQPQHF
>TRBV6-5|TRBJ1-2|-|-
TGTGCCAGCAGGAGAGACAGTGGGGCCAATGGGGGCTACACCTTC
CASRRDSGANGGYTF
>TRBV18|TRBJ1-1|TRBD1|-
TGTGCCAGCTTACCACCGCTACCAGGGGGCAGGGACACTGAAGCTTTCTTT
CASLPPLPGGRDTEAFF
>TRBV2|TRBJ2-2|-|-
TGTGCCATTACGGTATCCGGGGAGCTGTTTTTT
CAITVSGELFF
>TRBV4-1|TRBJ2-3|TRBD1|once
TGCGCCAGCAGCCCCGGGGACGGGACAGGCACTAGCACAGATACGCAGTATTTT
CASSPGDGTGTSTDTQYF
>TRBV6-6|TRBJ2-1|TRBD1|-
TGTGCCAGCAGTTACTCGGACAGGGCCTACAATGAGCAGTTCTTC
CASSYSDRAYNEQFF
>TRBV5-1|TRBJ2-7|TRBD1|-
TGCGCCAGCAGCTTGACTGCAGGGGGCTATGGGTACGAGCAGTACTTC
CASSLTAGGYGYEQYF
>TRBV5-1|TRBJ2-1|TRBD2|-
TGCGCCAGCAGCTCCGGGACTAGCAAGAGCTCCTACAATGAGCAGTTCTTC
CASSSGTSKSSYNEQFF